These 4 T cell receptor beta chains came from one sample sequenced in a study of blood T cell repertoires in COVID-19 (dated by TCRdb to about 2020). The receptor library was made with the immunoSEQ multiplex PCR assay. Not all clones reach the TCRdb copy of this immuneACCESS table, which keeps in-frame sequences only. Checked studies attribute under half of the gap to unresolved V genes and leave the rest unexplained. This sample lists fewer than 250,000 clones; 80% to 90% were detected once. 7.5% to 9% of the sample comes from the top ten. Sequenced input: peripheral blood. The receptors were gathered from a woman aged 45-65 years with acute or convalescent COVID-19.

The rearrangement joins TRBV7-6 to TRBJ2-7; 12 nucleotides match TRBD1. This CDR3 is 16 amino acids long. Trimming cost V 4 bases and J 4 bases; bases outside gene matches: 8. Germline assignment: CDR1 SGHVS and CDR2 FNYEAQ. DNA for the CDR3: TGTGCCAGCAGCTCGAGTCTGGGACAGGGGGCTTACGAGCAGTACTTC. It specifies CASSSSLGQGAYEQYF.

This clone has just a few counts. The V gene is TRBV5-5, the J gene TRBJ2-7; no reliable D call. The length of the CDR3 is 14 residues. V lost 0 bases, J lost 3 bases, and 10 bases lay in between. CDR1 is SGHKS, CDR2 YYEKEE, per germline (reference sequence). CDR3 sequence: CASSLGITNYEQYF. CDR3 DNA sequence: TGTGCCAGCAGCTTGGGAATCACAAACTACGAGCAGTACTTC.

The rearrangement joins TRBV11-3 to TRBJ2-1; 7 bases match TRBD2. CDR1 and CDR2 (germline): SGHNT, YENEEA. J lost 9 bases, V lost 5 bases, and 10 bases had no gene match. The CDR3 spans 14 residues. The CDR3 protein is CASSPTAGVGEQFF. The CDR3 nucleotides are TGTGCCAGCAGCCCAACGGCGGGAGTCGGTGAGCAGTTCTTC.

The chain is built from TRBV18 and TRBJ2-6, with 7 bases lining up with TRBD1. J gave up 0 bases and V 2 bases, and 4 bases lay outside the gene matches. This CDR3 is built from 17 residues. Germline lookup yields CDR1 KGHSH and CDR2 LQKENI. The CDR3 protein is CASSPGQVNSGANVLTF. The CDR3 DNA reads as TGTGCCAGCTCACCAGGACAGGTAAACTCTGGGGCCAACGTCCTGACTTTC.